What follows describes a single T cell receptor beta chain. Antigen specificity is unknown. TCRdb redid the calling of the 5' RACE reads with MiXCR, one entry per CDR3 protein. The top ten hold about 0.3% of the sample, which has 1.5 million to 2 million distinct CDR3 sequences, around 33% seen once. The V and J ends lost 0 bases and 5 bases respectively, with 13 bases between them. Per the germline V gene, CDR1 is MNHEY and CDR2 is SVGAGI. CDR3 length: 15 amino acids. These data originate in a study of identical twins. Findings and limits, study-wide: Sequences that were out-of-frame, alpha and twin-shared displayed an excess of low generation probability.

Each donor was a healthy Caucasian. The sequencing sample was made of cord blood. V gene TRBV6-5 combines with J gene TRBJ1-1, with a weak D call TRBD1 (6 bases). The receptor was derived from a newborn girl in good health. The CDR3 bases are TGTGCCAGCAGTTACTCGACGGACAGTCGGACTGAAGCTTTCTTT. This translates into CASSYSTDSRTEAFF.